This entry is about one T cell receptor beta chain. This entry is derived from a study of blood T cell repertoires in COVID-19. Across the whole study: Samples taken during acute and convalescent COVID-19 were collected in the United States, Italy and Spain.

The V gene's germline CDR1 is SGHRS and CDR2 YFSETQ. The length of the CDR3 is 14 residues. V was shortened by 1 base and J by 0 bases, with 8 bases between the two germline ends. Clones were read by immunoSEQ multiplex PCR, and TCRdb kept only the in-frame ones, dropping some. The data contain about 120,000 clones, roughly 84% of them singletons. Sequenced: PBMCs or T cells enriched from blood (not recorded which). The source of this sequence is a woman aged 30 to 39 who had recovered from COVID-19. The chain has TRBV5-1 and TRBJ2-7, with D hard to call. This chain's CDR3 is CASSLIDNSYEQYF. Written as DNA, the CDR3 is TGCGCCAGCAGCTTGATCGACAACTCCTACGAGCAGTACTTC.